This entry describes one T cell receptor beta chain. CDR3 length equals 13 residues. Germline loops: CDR1 SGDLS, CDR2 YYNGEE. Trimming shortened V by 4 bases and J by 5 bases, and 12 bases separated the two germline ends. Original processing methods: For nucleated cells, counts were estimated from reference gene primer amplification. Sequencing was performed with immunoSEQ multiplex PCR; in TCRdb, only in-frame clones are kept and a portion is missing. That table is the source of V, J and clone size, and D and trimming were worked out from the DNA. The sample yields over 300,000 clones, roughly 89% seen once. This sample stems from a study of blood T cell repertoires in COVID-19.

The origin of this receptor is a man aged 18 to 29 with active or convalescent COVID-19. V gene TRBV9 combines with J gene TRBJ1-2; D may be TRBD1 (5 bases). Sequenced input: peripheral blood. DNA of the CDR3: TGTGCCAGCAGCAGAGACAGACTTTATGGCTACACCTTC. Translated: CASSRDRLYGYTF.